The next 28 T cell receptor beta chains were all read from a single sample in a study of shared clonotypes between healthy human individuals. TCRdb's table, derived via immunoSEQ multiplex PCR, lists solely in-frame clones and lacks some. Counted here are about 490,000 clones, approximately 80% occurring once; the ten biggest clones make up 12%. Sequencing was carried out using PBMCs. Receptors originate from a woman aged 40 to 55 in good health. Some clones in this sample may be carry-over from other donors' samples.

The chain carries TRBV5-1 and TRBJ1-5; no firm D call. The germline gives CDR1 SGHRS, CDR2 YFSETQ. The V gene lost 5 bases and the J gene lost 4 bases, with 4 bases spanning the gap. The CDR3 runs to 11 residues. The CDR3 sequence is CASRPNQPQHF. As DNA, the CDR3 is TGCGCCAGCAGGCCAAATCAGCCCCAGCATTTT.

This clone has only a few counts. This rearrangement joins TRBV6-5 to TRBJ1-5; possible D gene TRBD1, 6 bases. The CDR3 contains 13 residues. The germline CDR1 and CDR2 sequences are MNHEY and SVGAGI. V dropped 11 bases and J dropped 7 bases, with 18 bases sitting between them. This CDR3 is CASGGGRGQPQHF. In DNA, the CDR3 is TGTGCCTCGGGAGGGGGGAGGGGACAGCCCCAGCATTTT.

The chain recombines TRBV5-1 with TRBJ1-2, with D maybe TRBD1 (5 bases). This CDR3 contains 15 residues. Germline V gene lookup returns CDR1 SGHRS and CDR2 YFSETQ. V was pared by 2 bases and J by 8 bases, with 19 bases between. The DNA for the CDR3 is TGCGCCAGCAGCTTTTCAACCGGGGCCGGAGGAGGCTACACCTTC. This gives the protein CASSFSTGAGGGYTF.

This clone occurred many times. This chain connects TRBV11-3 to TRBJ2-5; maybe TRBD2 (6 bases). Germline V CDR1 and CDR2: SGHNT, YENEEA. V lost 0 bases and J lost 5, with 10 bases in between. The CDR3 is 14 residues long. The CDR3 spells CASSLDSGDETQYF. The CDR3 bases are TGTGCCAGCAGCTTAGATTCGGGGGACGAGACCCAGTACTTC.

This clone was seen only once. The chain employs TRBV5-4 and TRBJ2-7, with TRBD2 identical over 14 bases. Trimming cost V 4 bases and J 1 base; bases outside gene matches: 4. Germline CDR1 reads SGHNT; CDR2 reads YYREEE (reference sequence). The CDR3 is 16 residues long. The CDR3 bases are TGTGCCAGCAGCCCCCGGACTAGCGGGAGGTCCTACGAGCAGTACTTC. It is translated as CASSPRTSGRSYEQYF.

V and J are TRBV10-3 and TRBJ2-7; D is perhaps TRBD1 (6 bases). CDR1 ENHRY and CDR2 SYGVKD come from the germline V gene. V gave up 10 bases and J gave up 3 bases, with 16 bases separating them. CDR3 length: 13 amino acids. For the CDR3, the DNA is TGTGCCACCCGGGACATCCCAGACTACGAGCAGTACTTC. Its protein is CATRDIPDYEQYF.

This chain uses TRBV5-1 with TRBJ2-3; the match to TRBD2 covers 10 bases. J gave up 0 bases and V 7 bases, and 32 bases lay outside the gene matches. CDR3 length equals 24 residues. Germline V lookup: CDR1 SGHRS, CDR2 YFSETQ. CDR3 protein: CASQSTAMMWASGSPEASTDTQYF. CDR3 nucleotides: TGCGCCAGCCAGTCAACGGCAATGATGTGGGCTAGCGGGAGTCCTGAAGCGAGCACAGATACGCAGTATTTT.

This clone was counted a few times. The rearrangement uses TRBV2 and TRBJ1-5; possibly TRBD1 for D (5 bases). Trimming cost V 2 bases and J 5 bases, with 10 bases left between them. Per the germline V gene, CDR1 is SNHLY and CDR2 is FYNNEI. This CDR3 region has 14 residues. The CDR3 DNA reads as TGTGCCAGCAGTGAACAGACAGACTATCAGCCCCAGCATTTT. Amino acids: CASSEQTDYQPQHF. Filled out from reference TRBV2 and TRBJ1-5, the complete variable domain reads EPEVTQTPSHQVTQMGQEVILRCVPISNHLYFYWYRQILGQKVEFLVSFYNNEISEKSEIFDDQFSVERPDGSNFTLKIRSTKLEDSAMYFCASSEQTDYQPQHFGDGTRLSIL.

This clone was detected a few times. The rearrangement links TRBV7-9 to TRBJ2-7; weak D call: TRBD1 (6 bases). This CDR3 is 14 amino acids long. Germline assignment: CDR1 SEHNR and CDR2 FQNEAQ (reference sequence). V lost 1 base, J lost 6 bases, and 13 bases lay in between. This CDR3 is CASSLEGRGSEQYF. CDR3 coding DNA: TGTGCCAGCAGCTTAGAGGGCAGGGGTTCCGAGCAGTACTTC.

A remark on this clone: A single base is all that separates this from a far larger clone, so a read error is likely. Other DNA sequences within the sample encode an identical CDR3. The rearrangement joins TRBV30 to TRBJ2-6; D assignment may be TRBD1 or TRBD2 (5 bases each). The CDR3 is 16 amino acids. Germline-derived CDR1 and CDR2 are GTSNPN and SVGIG (reference sequence). CDR3 loop: CAWSRIGSVGANVLTF. CDR3 nucleotides: TGTGCCTGGAGTCGCATCGGGTCCGTCGGGGCTAACGTCCTGACTTTC.

Of note for this clone: The sample contains more than one DNA sequence encoding this CDR3. The chain has TRBV19 and TRBJ2-7, with 10 bases identical to TRBD1. The ends lost 4 bases at V and 1 base at J; junction bases unmatched: 4. This CDR3 contains 15 residues. The germline V gene has CDR1 LNHDA and CDR2 SQIVND (reference sequence). CDR3 region: CASSKDRGLSYEQYF. CDR3 nucleotide sequence: TGTGCCAGTAGTAAAGACAGGGGGCTGTCCTACGAGCAGTACTTC.

The chain combines TRBV2 with TRBJ2-2; D gene uncertain. Trimming removed 0 bases from V and 6 bases from J, with 5 bases in between. The V gene's germline CDR1 is SNHLY and CDR2 FYNNEI. The CDR3 runs 13 residues. The CDR3 DNA follows: TGTGCCAGCAGTGAAGCGCCCGCCGGGGAGCTGTTTTTT. Amino acid sequence: CASSEAPAGELFF.

A word on this clone: This sequence is one base from a far larger clone and is likely a read error. The V call is TRBV5-1, the J call TRBJ2-3; 10 bases are shared with TRBD2. Germline V gives CDR1 SGHRS, CDR2 YFSETQ. V dropped 4 bases and J dropped 0; count of bases not matched to a gene: 8. The CDR3 is 17 residues long. As DNA, the CDR3 is TGCGCCAGCAGCCAAACGGGACTAGCGAGGAGCACAGATACGCAGTATTTT. Amino acids: CASSQTGLARSTDTQYF.

The V call is TRBV18, the J call TRBJ1-1; 9 bases agree with TRBD1. The CDR3 extends over 14 amino acids. The V and J ends lost 3 bases and 4 bases, in that order; junction bases with no gene match: 3. The germline CDR1 and CDR2 sequences are KGHSH and LQKENI. CDR3 sequence: CASSPGQGFTEAFF. The CDR3 DNA reads TGTGCCAGCTCACCCGGACAGGGGTTCACTGAAGCTTTCTTT.

J is TRBJ2-5 and V is TRBV4-1; 11 nucleotides agree with TRBD2. The CDR3 is made up of 16 amino acids. Germline V gene data show CDR1 as MGHRA and CDR2 as YSYEKL. J was trimmed by 3 bases and V by 4 bases; bases with no gene match: 7. The DNA of the CDR3 is TGCGCCAGCAGCCGATACACACTAGCGGGAGAAGAGACCCAGTACTTC. Protein sequence: CASSRYTLAGEETQYF.

The table lists this clone with a few counts. This rearrangement joins TRBV11-2 to TRBJ2-7, with a tentative D call TRBD2 (6 bases). CDR1 SGHAT and CDR2 FQNNGV come from the germline V gene. V lost 5 bases and J 3 bases, leaving 17 bases between the germline ends. The CDR3 is 15 amino acids. CDR3 sequence: CASSRGLSEGYEQYF. The CDR3 bases are TGTGCCAGCAGCCGGGGACTCTCGGAGGGCTACGAGCAGTACTTC.

This sequence joins TRBV30 and TRBJ1-6, with D tentatively TRBD1 (5 bases). V was clipped by 3 bases and J by 8 bases, with 17 bases between them. The CDR3 covers 15 residues. Germline V CDR1 and CDR2: GTSNPN, SVGIG (reference sequence). The CDR3 region is CAWSARRDGDSPLHF. In nucleotides, the CDR3 is TGTGCCTGGAGCGCACGGAGGGACGGCGATTCACCCCTCCACTTT.

The chain joins TRBV30 to TRBJ1-1; D is unclear. There are 14 residues in the CDR3. V shed 3 bases and J shed 1 base, with 12 bases lying between them. CDR1 and CDR2 from the germline V gene are GTSNPN and SVGIG (reference sequence). The CDR3, as DNA: TGTGCCTGGAGGCCGGGCGCCTGGAACACTGAAGCTTTCTTT. Translating gives CAWRPGAWNTEAFF.

This chain uses TRBV14 with TRBJ1-2; maybe TRBD1 (5 bases). The germline V gene has CDR1 SGHDN and CDR2 FVKESK. The CDR3 has 15 residues. V shed 0 bases and J shed 2 bases, with 10 bases lying between them. The CDR3 spells CASSQDFGGNYGYTF. The CDR3 DNA reads as TGTGCCAGCAGCCAAGACTTTGGGGGAAACTATGGCTACACCTTC.

The chain uses TRBV30 and TRBJ1-2, with TRBD1 matching 8 bases. The germline CDR1 and CDR2 sequences are GTSNPN and SVGIG (reference sequence). V lost 0 bases, J lost 3 bases, and 3 bases stayed unmatched. The CDR3 covers 14 residues. The CDR3 spells CAWSVTTGDYGYTF. The CDR3 coding sequence is TGTGCCTGGAGTGTAACGACAGGGGACTATGGCTACACCTTC.

This chain links TRBV7-9 with TRBJ2-7, with 9 bases lining up with TRBD2. V lost 3 bases and J lost 6; bases outside the gene matches: 9. There are 15 residues in the CDR3. Germline V gene data show CDR1 as SEHNR and CDR2 as FQNEAQ (reference sequence). In nucleotides, the CDR3 is TGTGCCAGCAGCTTCAGTAGCGGGAGTAGGAGCGAGCAGTACTTC. It codes for CASSFSSGSRSEQYF.

The chain uses TRBV15 and TRBJ2-1; 8 bases fit TRBD1. Germline V lookup: CDR1 LNHNV, CDR2 YYDKDF (reference sequence). The CDR3 consists of 16 residues. After removal of 1 base from V and 5 bases from J, the junction contained 7 bases not matched to a gene. The CDR3 bases are TGTGCCACCAGCAGAGGGTTAGGACAGGGTAACAATGAGCAGTTCTTC. Protein: CATSRGLGQGNNEQFF.

The V and J genes are TRBV7-9 and TRBJ2-1; D perhaps matches TRBD2 (6 bases). Trimming stripped 5 bases from V and 2 bases from J, with 16 bases between. CDR3 size: 16 residues. Germline values: CDR1 SEHNR, CDR2 FQNEAQ (reference sequence). The CDR3 DNA sequence: TGTGCCAGCAGCCAAGATCTGGGCGGGACCTACAATGAGCAGTTCTTC. Translated: CASSQDLGGTYNEQFF. Using reference TRBV7-9 and TRBJ2-1 for the parts outside the CDR3, the full variable domain is DTGVSQNPRHKITKRGQNVTFRCDPISEHNRLYWYRQTLGQGPEFLTYFQNEAQLEKSRLLSDRFSAERPKGSFSTLEIQRTEQGDSAMYLCASSQDLGGTYNEQFFGPGTRLTVL.

The chain has TRBV5-4 and TRBJ2-1; D is unresolved. The CDR3 runs 16 residues. Trimming took 0 bases from V and 0 from J, leaving 10 bases between them. Germline lookup yields CDR1 SGHNT and CDR2 YYREEE (reference sequence). The CDR3 DNA reads as TGTGCCAGCAGCTTGGAAGTGAGTCGCTCCTACAATGAGCAGTTCTTC. Encoded protein: CASSLEVSRSYNEQFF.

The rearrangement joins TRBV2 to TRBJ1-4; no definite D call. Trimming cost V 3 bases and J 7 bases, with 12 bases left between them. This CDR3 has 14 residues. Per germline, CDR1 SNHLY and CDR2 FYNNEI. CDR3 protein: CASSDRGVGEKLFF. The CDR3 nucleotides are TGTGCCAGCAGTGATCGTGGGGTTGGTGAAAAACTGTTTTTT.

The rearrangement joins TRBV5-1 to TRBJ1-1; TRBD1 might be the D (6 bases). The CDR3 spans 16 residues. The V gene's germline CDR1 is SGHRS and CDR2 YFSETQ. Between the trimmed V and J ends, which lost 4 bases and 2 bases, there was a span of 18 bases. The CDR3 reads CASSVQGEWVNTEAFF. For the CDR3, the DNA is TGCGCCAGCAGCGTACAGGGCGAGTGGGTCAACACTGAAGCTTTCTTT.

The V gene is TRBV11-3, the J gene TRBJ2-1; 11 nucleotides align to TRBD2. The CDR3 length is 14 residues. V gave up 5 bases and J gave up 5 bases; unmatched junction bases: 2. Per germline, CDR1 SGHNT and CDR2 YENEEA. CDR3 amino acids: CASSPTSGNNEQFF. The DNA of the CDR3 is TGTGCCAGCAGCCCGACTAGCGGGAACAATGAGCAGTTCTTC.

The chain uses TRBV29-1 and TRBJ2-1; D possibly corresponds to TRBD2 (5 bases). Trimming left V 8 bases short and J 0 bases short, with 11 bases between. The germline CDR1 and CDR2 sequences are SQVTM and ANQGSEA. CDR3 length: 13 residues. CDR3 DNA sequence: TGCAGCCACTCGGGGAGCTCCTACAATGAGCAGTTCTTC. Amino acids: CSHSGSSYNEQFF.